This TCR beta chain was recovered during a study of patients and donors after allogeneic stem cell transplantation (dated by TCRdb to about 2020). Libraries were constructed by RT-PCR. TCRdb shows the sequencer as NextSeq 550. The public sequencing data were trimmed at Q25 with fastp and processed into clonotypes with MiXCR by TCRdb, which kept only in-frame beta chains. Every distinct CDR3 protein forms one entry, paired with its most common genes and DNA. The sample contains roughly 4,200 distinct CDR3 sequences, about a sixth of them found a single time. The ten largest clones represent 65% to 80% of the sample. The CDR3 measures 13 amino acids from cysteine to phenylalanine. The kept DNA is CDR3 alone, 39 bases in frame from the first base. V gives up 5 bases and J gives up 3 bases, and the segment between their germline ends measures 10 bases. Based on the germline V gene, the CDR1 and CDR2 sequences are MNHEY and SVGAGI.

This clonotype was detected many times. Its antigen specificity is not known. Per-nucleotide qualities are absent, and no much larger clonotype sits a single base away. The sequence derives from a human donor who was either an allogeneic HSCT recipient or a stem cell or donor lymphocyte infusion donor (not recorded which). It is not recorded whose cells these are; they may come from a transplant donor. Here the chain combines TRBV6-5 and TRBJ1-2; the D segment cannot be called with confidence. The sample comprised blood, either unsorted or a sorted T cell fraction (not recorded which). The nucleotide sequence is TGTGCCAGCAGTAGACAAGCGGACTATGGCTACACCTTC. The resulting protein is CASSRQADYGYTF.